This T cell receptor beta chain is from a study of blood T cell repertoires in COVID-19. Looking at the study overall: Italy, Spain and the United States were the sources of the convalescent and acute COVID-19 samples. Sample material is recorded as cDNA or gDNA derived from T cells, B-cell-depleted T cells, or PBMCs.

Original processing methods: Amplification of reference gene primers provided the estimated nucleated cell counts. Only in-frame clones appear in the TCRdb table, and some are missing; sequencing was by immunoSEQ multiplex PCR. V, J and clone size reflect that table, while D and trimming were determined from the DNA. Among 300,000 to 350,000 clones, around 90% were seen once, and the ten largest hold approximately 2.2%. This sequence originates from a man between 18 and 35 years old with active or convalescent COVID-19. The sequenced sample was peripheral blood.

The CDR3 loop reads CASSLLPAKNIQYF. The CDR3 region has the DNA TGTGCCAGCAGTTTACTCCCAGCCAAAAACATTCAGTACTTC. V is TRBV27 and J is TRBJ2-4; D remains ambiguous. V lost 2 bases to trimming and J lost 0 bases, with 5 bases between them. Per germline, CDR1 MNHEY and CDR2 SMNVEV (reference sequence). This CDR3 comprises 14 residues.